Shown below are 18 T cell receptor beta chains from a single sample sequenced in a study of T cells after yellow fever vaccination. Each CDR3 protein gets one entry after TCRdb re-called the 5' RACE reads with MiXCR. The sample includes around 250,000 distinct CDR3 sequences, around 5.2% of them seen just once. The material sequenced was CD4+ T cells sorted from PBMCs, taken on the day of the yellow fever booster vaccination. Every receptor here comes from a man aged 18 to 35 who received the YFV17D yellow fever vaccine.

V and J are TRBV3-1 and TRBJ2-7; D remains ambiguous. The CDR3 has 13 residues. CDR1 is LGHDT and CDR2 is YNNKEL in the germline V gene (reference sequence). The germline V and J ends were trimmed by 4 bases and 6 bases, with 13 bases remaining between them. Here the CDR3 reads CASSPVGQAEQYV. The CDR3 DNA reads TGTGCCAGCAGCCCAGTTGGCCAGGCCGAGCAGTACGTC.

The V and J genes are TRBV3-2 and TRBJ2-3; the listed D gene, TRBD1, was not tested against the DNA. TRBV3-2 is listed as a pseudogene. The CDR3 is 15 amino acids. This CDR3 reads CASWGKDPTGDTQYF. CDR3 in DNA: TGTGCCAGCTGGGGGAAAGACCCCACCGGGGATACGCAGTATTTT.

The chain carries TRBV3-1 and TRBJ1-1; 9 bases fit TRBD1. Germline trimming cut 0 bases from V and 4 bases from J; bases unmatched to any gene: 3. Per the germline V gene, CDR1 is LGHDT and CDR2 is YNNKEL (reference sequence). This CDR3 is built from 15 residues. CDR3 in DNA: TGTGCCAGCAGCCAAGATCAGGGACAGGGCACTGAAGCTTTCTTT. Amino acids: CASSQDQGQGTEAFF.

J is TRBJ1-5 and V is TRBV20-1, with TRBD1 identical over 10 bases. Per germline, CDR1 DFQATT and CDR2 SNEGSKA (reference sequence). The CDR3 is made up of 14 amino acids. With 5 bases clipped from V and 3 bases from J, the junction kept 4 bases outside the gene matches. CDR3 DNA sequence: TGCAGTGCTTCCGGGACAGGGGCCAATCAGCCCCAGCATTTT. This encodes CSASGTGANQPQHF.

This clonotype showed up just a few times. The CDR3 DNA is TGTGCCAGCAGATTCACCGACACCCTCGGAGAAAAACTGTTTTTT. Its translation: CASRFTDTLGEKLFF. This chain uses TRBV6-2 or TRBV6-3 with TRBJ1-4; D not certain. Germline loops: CDR1 MNHEY, CDR2 SVGEGT. Deletions cut 6 bases from V and 8 bases from J, with 19 bases between. This CDR3 contains 15 residues.

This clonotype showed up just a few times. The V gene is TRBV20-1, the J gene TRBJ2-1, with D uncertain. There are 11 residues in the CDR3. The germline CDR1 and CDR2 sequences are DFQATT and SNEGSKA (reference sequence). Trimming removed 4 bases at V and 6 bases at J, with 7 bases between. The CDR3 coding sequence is TGCAGTGCTATTCTAAGCAATGAGCAGTTCTTC. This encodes CSAILSNEQFF.

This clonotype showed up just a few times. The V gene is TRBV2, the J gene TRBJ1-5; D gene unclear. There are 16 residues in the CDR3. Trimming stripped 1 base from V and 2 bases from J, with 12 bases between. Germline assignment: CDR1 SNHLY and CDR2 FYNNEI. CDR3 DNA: TGTGCCAGCAGTGAAGGGTCCAGTAGAGGCAATCAGCCCCAGCATTTT. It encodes CASSEGSSRGNQPQHF.

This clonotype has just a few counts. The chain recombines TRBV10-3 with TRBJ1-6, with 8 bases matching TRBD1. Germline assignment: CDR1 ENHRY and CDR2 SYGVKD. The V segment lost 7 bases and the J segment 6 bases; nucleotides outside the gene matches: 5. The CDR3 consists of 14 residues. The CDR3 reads CAITADRVNSPLHF. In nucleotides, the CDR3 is TGTGCCATCACCGCGGACAGGGTTAATTCACCCCTCCACTTT.

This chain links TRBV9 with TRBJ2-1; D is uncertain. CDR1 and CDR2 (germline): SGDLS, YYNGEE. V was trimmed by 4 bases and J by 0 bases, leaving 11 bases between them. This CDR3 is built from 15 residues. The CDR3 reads CASSLDLSSYNEQFF. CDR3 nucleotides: TGTGCCAGCAGCCTTGACTTGAGCTCCTACAATGAGCAGTTCTTC.

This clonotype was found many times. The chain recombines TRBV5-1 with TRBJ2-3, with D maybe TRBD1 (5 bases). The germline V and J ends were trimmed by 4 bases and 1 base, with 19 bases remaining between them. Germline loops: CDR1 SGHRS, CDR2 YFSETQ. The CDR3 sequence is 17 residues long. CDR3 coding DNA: TGCGCCAGCAGCAGGGCTGCCCCGGAAGGGGGCACAGATACGCAGTATTTT. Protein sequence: CASSRAAPEGGTDTQYF.

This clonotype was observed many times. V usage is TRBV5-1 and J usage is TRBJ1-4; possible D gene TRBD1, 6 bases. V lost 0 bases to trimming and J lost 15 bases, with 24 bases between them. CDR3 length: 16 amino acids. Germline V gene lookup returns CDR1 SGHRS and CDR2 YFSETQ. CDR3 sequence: CASSLEGGRTAVAVFF. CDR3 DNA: TGCGCCAGCAGCTTGGAGGGGGGACGGACTGCAGTGGCGGTGTTTTTT.

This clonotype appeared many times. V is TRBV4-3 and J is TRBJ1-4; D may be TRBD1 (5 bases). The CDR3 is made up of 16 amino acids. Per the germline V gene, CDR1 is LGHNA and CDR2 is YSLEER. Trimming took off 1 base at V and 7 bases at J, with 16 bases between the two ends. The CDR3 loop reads CASSQVGGGLIEKLFF. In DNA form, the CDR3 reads TGCGCCAGCAGCCAAGTTGGGGGAGGACTGATTGAAAAACTGTTTTTT.

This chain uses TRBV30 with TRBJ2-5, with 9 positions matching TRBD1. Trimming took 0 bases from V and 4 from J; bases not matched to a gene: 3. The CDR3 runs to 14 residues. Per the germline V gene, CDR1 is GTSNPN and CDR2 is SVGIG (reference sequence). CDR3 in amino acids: CAWSVTGGGETQYF. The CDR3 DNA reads TGTGCCTGGAGTGTAACAGGGGGCGGAGAGACCCAGTACTTC.

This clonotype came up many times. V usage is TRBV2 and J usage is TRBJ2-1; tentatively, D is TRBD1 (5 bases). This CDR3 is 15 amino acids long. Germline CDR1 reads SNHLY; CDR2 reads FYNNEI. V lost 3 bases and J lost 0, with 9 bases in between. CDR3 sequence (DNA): TGTGCCAGCAGTGATGAAAGGGGCTCCTACAATGAGCAGTTCTTC. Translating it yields CASSDERGSYNEQFF.

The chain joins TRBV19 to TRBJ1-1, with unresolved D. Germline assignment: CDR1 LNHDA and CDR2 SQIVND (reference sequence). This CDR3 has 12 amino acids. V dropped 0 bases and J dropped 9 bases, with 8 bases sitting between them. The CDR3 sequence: CASSIDSGKAFF. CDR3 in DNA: TGTGCCAGTAGTATAGATTCAGGAAAAGCTTTCTTT.

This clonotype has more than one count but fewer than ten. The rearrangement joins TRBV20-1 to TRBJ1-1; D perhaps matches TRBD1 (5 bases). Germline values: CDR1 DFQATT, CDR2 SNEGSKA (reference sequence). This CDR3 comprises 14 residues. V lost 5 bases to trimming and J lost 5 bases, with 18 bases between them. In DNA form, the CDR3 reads TGCAGTGCTCCCAGGGCGGACGGGGGGACTGAAGCTTTCTTT. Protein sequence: CSAPRADGGTEAFF.

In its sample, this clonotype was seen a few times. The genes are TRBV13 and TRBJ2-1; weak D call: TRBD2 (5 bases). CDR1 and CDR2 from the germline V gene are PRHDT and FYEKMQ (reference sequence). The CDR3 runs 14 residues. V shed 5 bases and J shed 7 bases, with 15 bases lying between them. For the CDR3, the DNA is TGTGCCAGCAGCCCCCGGAGGACTTCTAATGAGCAGTTCTTC. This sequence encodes CASSPRRTSNEQFF. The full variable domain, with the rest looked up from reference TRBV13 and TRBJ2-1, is AAGVIQSPRHLIKEKRETATLKCYPIPRHDTVYWYQQGPGQDPQFLISFYEKMQSDKGSIPDRFSAQQFSDYHSELNMSSLELGDSALYFCASSPRRTSNEQFFGPGTRLTVL.

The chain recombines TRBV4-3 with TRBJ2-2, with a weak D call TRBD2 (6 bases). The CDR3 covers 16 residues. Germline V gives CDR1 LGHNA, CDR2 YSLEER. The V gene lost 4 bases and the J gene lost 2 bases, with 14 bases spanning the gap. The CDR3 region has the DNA TGCGCCAGCAGCCTCAACACCGGGACTAACACCGGGGAGCTGTTTTTT. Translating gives CASSLNTGTNTGELFF.